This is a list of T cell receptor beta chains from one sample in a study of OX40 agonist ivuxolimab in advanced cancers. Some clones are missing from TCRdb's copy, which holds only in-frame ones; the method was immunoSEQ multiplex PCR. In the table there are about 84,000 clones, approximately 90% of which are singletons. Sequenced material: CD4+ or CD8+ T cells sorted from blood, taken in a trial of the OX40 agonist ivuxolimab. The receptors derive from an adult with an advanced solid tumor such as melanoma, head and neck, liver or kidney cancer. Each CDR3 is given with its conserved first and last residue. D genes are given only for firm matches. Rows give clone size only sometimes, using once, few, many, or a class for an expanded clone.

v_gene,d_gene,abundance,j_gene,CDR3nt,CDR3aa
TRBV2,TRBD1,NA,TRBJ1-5,TGTGCCAGCAGTGGGACAGGCTTGGTGACTGGCAATCAGCCCCAGCATTTT,CASSGTGLVTGNQPQHF
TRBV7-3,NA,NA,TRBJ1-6,TGTGCCAGCAGCTTAGGGTCCTATAATTCACCCCTCCACTTT,CASSLGSYNSPLHF
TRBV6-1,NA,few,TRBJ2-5,TGTGCCAGCAGTGATGGGGACTGGGAGACCCAGTACTTC,CASSDGDWETQYF
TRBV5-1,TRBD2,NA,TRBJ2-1,TGCGCCAGCAGCCTAGGAAGTCTAGCGGGGGGCAATGAGCAGTTCTTC,CASSLGSLAGGNEQFF
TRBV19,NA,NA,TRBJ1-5,TGTGCCAGTAGTATAGGAGGCAATCAGCCCCAGCATTTT,CASSIGGNQPQHF
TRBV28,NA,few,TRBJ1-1,TGTGCCAGCAGTACCGCTGCAGGGCCAGCTTTCTTT,CASSTAAGPAFF
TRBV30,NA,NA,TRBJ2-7,TGTGCCTGGAGTCCTGACCCCACCTACGAGCAGTACTTC,CAWSPDPTYEQYF
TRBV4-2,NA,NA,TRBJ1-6,TGTGCCAGCAGCCAAGTAGGTGCCGAGTCACCCCTCCACTTT,CASSQVGAESPLHF
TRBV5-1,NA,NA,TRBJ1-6,TGCGCCAGCAGCTCAGGAAATGAGGGGAATTCACCCCTCCACTTT,CASSSGNEGNSPLHF
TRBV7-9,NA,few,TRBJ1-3,TGTGCCAGCAGTAAGGACGGATCTAGAGGAAACACCATATATTTT,CASSKDGSRGNTIYF
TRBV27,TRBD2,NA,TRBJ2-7,TGTGCCAGCAGTCGGGGACTAGCGGGAGGCGGATGGGACTACGAGCAGTACTTC,CASSRGLAGGGWDYEQYF
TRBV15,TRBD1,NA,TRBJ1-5,TGTGCCACCACCCTTGACAGGGGAAATCAGCCCCAGCATTTT,CATTLDRGNQPQHF
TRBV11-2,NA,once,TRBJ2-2,TGTGCCAGCAGCTTAGTGGGCGGCACCGGGGAGCTGTTTTTT,CASSLVGGTGELFF
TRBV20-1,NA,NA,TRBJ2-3,TGCAGTGCCCGGGGAGATACGCAGTATTTT,CSARGDTQYF
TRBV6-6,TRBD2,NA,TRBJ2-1,TGTGCCAGCAGACCGCCGGGACTAGCGGTCAATGAGCAGTTCTTC,CASRPPGLAVNEQFF
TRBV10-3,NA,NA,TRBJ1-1,TGTGCCATCAGTCCCGCTTCGGGCGGCCTAACGATGAACACTGAAGCTTTCTTT,CAISPASGGLTMNTEAFF
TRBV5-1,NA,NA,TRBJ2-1,TGCGCCAGCAGCCCCCGCCTAAGACTAGTTCACAATGAGCAGTTCTTC,CASSPRLRLVHNEQFF
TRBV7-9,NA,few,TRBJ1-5,TGTGCCAGCAGCTTCCCGCCTGAGCCCCAGCATTTT,CASSFPPEPQHF
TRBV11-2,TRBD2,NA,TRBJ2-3,TGTGCCAGCAGCTTGGGCCTAGCGGGGGGCGTGACAGATACGCAGTATTTT,CASSLGLAGGVTDTQYF
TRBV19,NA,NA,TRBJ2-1,TGTGCCAGTAGTATCTCCAGGGGTCGGTTTGAGTTCTTC,CASSISRGRFEFF
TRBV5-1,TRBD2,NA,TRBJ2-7,TGCGCCAGCAGCTTGGGAGGGCTAGCGGGAGATTCCTACGAGCAGTACTTC,CASSLGGLAGDSYEQYF
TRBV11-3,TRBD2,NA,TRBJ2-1,TGTGCCAGCAGCTTAGGTATGGGACTAGCCTCAGACGAGCAGTTCTTC,CASSLGMGLASDEQFF
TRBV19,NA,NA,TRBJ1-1,TGTGCCAGTAGTATCCCTGGACAAGGAAGGACTGAAGCTTTCTTT,CASSIPGQGRTEAFF
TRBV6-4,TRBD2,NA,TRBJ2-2,TGTGCCAGCAGTGAAGCAGCGGGGGGGGACACCGGGGAGCTGTTTTTT,CASSEAAGGDTGELFF
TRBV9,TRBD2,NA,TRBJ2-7,TGTGCCAGCAGCGTAGCGGGAGGGAACGAGCAGTACTTC,CASSVAGGNEQYF
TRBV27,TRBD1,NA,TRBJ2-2,TGTGCCAGCAGCTCAAGACAGGGGTACACCGGGGAGCTGTTTTTT,CASSSRQGYTGELFF
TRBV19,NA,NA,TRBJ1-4,TGTGCCAGTAGTGCCAGGGGTAGAGGGACGACTAATGAAAAACTGTTTTTT,CASSARGRGTTNEKLFF
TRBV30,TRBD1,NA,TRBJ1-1,TGTGCCTGGAGCCCTCAGGGGGGCATGGAAGCTTTCTTT,CAWSPQGGMEAFF
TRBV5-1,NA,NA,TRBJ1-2,TGCGCCAGCAGCTTGGGGGTTGGCGTAACCCCGTATGGCTACACCTTC,CASSLGVGVTPYGYTF
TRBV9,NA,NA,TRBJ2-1,TGTGCCAGCAGCGTAGATTACAGCCCGAGGAGGAATGAGCAGTTCTTC,CASSVDYSPRRNEQFF
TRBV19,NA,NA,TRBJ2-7,TGTGCCAGTAGTATTGTGGCGAACTACGAGCAGTACTTC,CASSIVANYEQYF
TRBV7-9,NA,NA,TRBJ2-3,TGTGCCAGCAACGACCTGGGGATAGATACGCAGTATTTT,CASNDLGIDTQYF
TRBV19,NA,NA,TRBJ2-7,TGTGCCAGTAATCCCTCCGGTGGGACAACACAGGGGCAGTACTTC,CASNPSGGTTQGQYF
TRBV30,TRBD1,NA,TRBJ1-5,TGTGCCTGGAGGCGAAACAGGGGTAGGAATCAGCCCCAGCATTTT,CAWRRNRGRNQPQHF
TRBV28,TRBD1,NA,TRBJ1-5,TGTGCCAGCAGTTCTCCCACAGGACAGGGCCTCAATCAGCCCCAGCATTTT,CASSSPTGQGLNQPQHF
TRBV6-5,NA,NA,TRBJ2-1,TGTGCCAGCAGCTCTCGCCTCCTCAATTACAATGAGCAGTTCTTC,CASSSRLLNYNEQFF
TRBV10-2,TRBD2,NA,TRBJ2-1,TGCGCCAGCCGCGACAGCGGGGGGGGGAATGAGCAGTTCTTC,CASRDSGGGNEQFF
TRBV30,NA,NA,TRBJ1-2,TGTGCCTGGCAATTGTGGAGTGGCTACACCTTC,CAWQLWSGYTF
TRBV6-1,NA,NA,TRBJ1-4,TGTGCCAGCAGTGACCCGTCCAAGGGTAACGGAAAACTGTTTTTT,CASSDPSKGNGKLFF
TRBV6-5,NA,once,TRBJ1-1,TGTGCCAGCAGTTACGGGGTCAGTTCCCCTGAAGCTTTCTTT,CASSYGVSSPEAFF
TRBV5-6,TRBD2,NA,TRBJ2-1,TGTGCCAGCAGCTTGGGGAGGCTAGCGGGCCCTATGGGTGAGCAGTTCTTC,CASSLGRLAGPMGEQFF
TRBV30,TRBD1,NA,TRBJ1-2,TGTGCCTGGAGGCCTCCGGGACAGAACTATGGCTACACCTTC,CAWRPPGQNYGYTF
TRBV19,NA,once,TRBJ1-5,TGTGCCAGTCGGTGGCAGGGTGAGGGCAATCAGCCCCAGCATTTT,CASRWQGEGNQPQHF
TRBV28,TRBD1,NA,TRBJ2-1,TGTGCCAGCAGCCATGTCCTTGGACAGGGATACAATGAGCAGTTCTTC,CASSHVLGQGYNEQFF
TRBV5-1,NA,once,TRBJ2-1,TGCGCCAGCAGCTTGGAGGGGAATGAGCAGTTCTTC,CASSLEGNEQFF
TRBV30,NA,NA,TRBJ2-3,TGTGCCTGGGGCGAAAGCCCGCAGTATTTT,CAWGESPQYF
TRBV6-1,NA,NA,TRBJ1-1,TGTGCCAGCAGTGAAGCCCTGAACACTGAAGCTTTCTTT,CASSEALNTEAFF
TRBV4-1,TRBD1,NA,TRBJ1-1,TGCGCCAGCAGCCAAGACAGGGGGCAAGGCACTGAAGCTTTCTTT,CASSQDRGQGTEAFF
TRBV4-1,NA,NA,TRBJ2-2,TGCGCCAGCAGCCAAGGTATTCGGACCGGGGAGCTGTTTTTT,CASSQGIRTGELFF
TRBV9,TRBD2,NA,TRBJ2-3,TGTGCCAGCAGCGTAGCAATTAGCGGGAGAACAGATACGCAGTATTTT,CASSVAISGRTDTQYF